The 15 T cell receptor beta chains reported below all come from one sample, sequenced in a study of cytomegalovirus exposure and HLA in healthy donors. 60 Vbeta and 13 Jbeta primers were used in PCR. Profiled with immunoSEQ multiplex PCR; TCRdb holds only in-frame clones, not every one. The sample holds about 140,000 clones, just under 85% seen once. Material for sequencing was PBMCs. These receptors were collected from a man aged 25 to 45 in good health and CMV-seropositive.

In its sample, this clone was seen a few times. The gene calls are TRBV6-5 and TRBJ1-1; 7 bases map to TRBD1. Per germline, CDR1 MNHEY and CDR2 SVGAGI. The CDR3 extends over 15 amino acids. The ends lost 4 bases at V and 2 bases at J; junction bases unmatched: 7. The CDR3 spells CASSSPGTANTEAFF. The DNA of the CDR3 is TGTGCCAGCAGTTCCCCCGGGACAGCCAACACTGAAGCTTTCTTT.

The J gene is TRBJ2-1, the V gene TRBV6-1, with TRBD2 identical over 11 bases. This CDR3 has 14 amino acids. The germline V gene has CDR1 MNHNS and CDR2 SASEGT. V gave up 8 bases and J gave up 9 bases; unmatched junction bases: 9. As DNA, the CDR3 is TGTGCCAGCCTAGTACTAGCGGGAGAGGGTGAGCAGTTCTTC. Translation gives CASLVLAGEGEQFF.

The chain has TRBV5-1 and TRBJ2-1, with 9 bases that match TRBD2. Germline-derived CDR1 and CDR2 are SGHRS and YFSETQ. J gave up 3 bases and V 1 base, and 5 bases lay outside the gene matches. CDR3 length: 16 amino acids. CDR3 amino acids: CASSLIAGAVYNEQFF. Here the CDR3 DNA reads TGCGCCAGCAGCTTGATAGCGGGAGCGGTCTACAATGAGCAGTTCTTC.

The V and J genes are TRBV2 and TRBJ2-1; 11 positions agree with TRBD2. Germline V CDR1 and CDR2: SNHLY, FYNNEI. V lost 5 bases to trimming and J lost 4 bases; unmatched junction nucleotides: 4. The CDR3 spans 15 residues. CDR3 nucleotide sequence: TGTGCCAGCAGTTCTTTAGCGGGGGGGTACAATGAGCAGTTCTTC. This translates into CASSSLAGGYNEQFF.

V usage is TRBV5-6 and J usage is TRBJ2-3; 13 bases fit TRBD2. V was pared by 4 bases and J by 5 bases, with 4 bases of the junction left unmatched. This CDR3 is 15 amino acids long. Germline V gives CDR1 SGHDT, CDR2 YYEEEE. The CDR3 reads CASSLRTSGRDTQYF. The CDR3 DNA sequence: TGTGCCAGCAGCCTCCGGACTAGCGGGAGAGATACGCAGTATTTT.

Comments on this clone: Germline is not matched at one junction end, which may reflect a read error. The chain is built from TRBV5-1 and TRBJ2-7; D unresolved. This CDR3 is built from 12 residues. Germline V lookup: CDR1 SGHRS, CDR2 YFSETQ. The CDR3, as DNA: TGCGCCAGCAGCTTGGCCCCCTATGAGCAGTACTTC. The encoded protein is CASSLAPYEQYF.

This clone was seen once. The CDR3 region has the DNA TGTGCCAGTAAGGAGGGGGTAGCGGGAGCCTACAATGAGCAGTTCTTC. It encodes CASKEGVAGAYNEQFF. The chain uses TRBV19 and TRBJ2-1; 9 bases map to TRBD2. The CDR3 extends over 16 amino acids. V dropped 7 bases and J dropped 2; count of bases not matched to a gene: 9. CDR1 is LNHDA, CDR2 SQIVND, per germline (reference sequence).

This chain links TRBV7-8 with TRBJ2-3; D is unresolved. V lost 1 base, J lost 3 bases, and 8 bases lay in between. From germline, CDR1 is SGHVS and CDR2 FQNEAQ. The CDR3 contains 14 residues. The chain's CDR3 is CASSLGATTDTQYF. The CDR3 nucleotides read TGTGCCAGCAGCTTAGGCGCGACTACAGATACGCAGTATTTT.

CDR3: CASSMTGIPYEQYF. CDR3 DNA sequence: TGTGCCAGCAGTATGACAGGGATCCCCTACGAGCAGTACTTC. V is TRBV27 and J is TRBJ2-7; TRBD1 agrees at 7 bases. J was trimmed by 2 bases and V by 5 bases; bases with no gene match: 6. CDR3 length: 14 amino acids. Germline CDR1 is MNHEY and CDR2 is SMNVEV (reference sequence).

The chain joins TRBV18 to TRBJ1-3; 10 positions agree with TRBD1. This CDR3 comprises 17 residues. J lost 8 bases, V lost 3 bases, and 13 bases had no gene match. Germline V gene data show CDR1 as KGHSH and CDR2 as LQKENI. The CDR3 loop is CASSPPGTGVSLDTIYF. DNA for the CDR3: TGTGCCAGCTCACCTCCCGGGACAGGGGTATCGTTGGACACCATATATTTT.

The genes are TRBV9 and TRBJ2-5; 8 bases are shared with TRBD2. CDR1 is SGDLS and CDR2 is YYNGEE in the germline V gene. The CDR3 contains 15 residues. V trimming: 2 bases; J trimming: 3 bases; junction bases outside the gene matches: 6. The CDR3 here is CASSVGAGVEETQYF. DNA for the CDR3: TGTGCCAGCAGCGTCGGAGCGGGAGTCGAAGAGACCCAGTACTTC.

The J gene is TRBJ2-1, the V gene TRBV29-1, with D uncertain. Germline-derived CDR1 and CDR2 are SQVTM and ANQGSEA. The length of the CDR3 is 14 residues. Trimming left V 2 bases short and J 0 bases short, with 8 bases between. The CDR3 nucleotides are TGCAGCGTTGAACGCCTAGTCTCCTACAATGAGCAGTTCTTC. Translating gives CSVERLVSYNEQFF.

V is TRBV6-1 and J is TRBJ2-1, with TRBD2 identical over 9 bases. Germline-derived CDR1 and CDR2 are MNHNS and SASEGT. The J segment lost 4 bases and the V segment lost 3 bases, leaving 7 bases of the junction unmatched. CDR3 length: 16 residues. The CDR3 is CASSDPLAGSYNEQFF. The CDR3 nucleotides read TGTGCCAGCAGTGACCCCCTAGCGGGGTCTTACAATGAGCAGTTCTTC.

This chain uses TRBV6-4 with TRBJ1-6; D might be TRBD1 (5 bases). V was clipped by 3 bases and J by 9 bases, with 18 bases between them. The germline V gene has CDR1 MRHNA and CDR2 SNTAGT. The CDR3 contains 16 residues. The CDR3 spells CASSERTGEVGSPLHF. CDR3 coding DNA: TGTGCCAGCAGTGAGAGGACGGGGGAAGTCGGTTCACCCCTCCACTTT.

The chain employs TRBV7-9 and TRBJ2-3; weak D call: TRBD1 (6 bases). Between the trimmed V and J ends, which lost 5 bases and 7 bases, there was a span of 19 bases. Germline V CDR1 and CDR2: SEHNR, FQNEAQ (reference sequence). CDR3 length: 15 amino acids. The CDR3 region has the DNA TGTGCCAGCAGCCTCGCCCAGGGGTGGATTTATACGCAGTATTTT. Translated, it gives CASSLAQGWIYTQYF.